A single sample is the source of the 12 T cell receptor beta chains below, sequenced in a study of blood T cells in healthy people across ages. Primers used in a second PCR of about 7 to 12 cycles were a sample-barcoded 5' primer and a J-beta primer mix. MiXCR, run by TCRdb on the 5' RACE reads, gives a single entry per CDR3 protein. In the table there are about 830,000 distinct CDR3 sequences, roughly 64% of which are singletons. The sequenced material came from blood. These receptors originate from a man aged 25-45 years in good health.

CDR3 protein: CASSLPLEREKLFF. DNA of the CDR3: TGTGCCAGCAGCCTCCCCTTGGAGCGCGAAAAACTGTTTTTT. The J gene is TRBJ1-4, the V gene TRBV7-9, with unresolved D. The CDR3 is 14 amino acids. CDR1 and CDR2 from the germline V gene are SEHNR and FQNEAQ (reference sequence). Trimming pared 5 bases from V and 8 bases from J, leaving 15 bases between.

This rearrangement joins TRBV4-2 to TRBJ2-1; 13 positions agree with TRBD2. The CDR3 covers 16 residues. The ends lost 2 bases at V and 10 bases at J; junction bases unmatched: 8. CDR1 is LGHNA, CDR2 YNFKEQ, per germline. CDR3 loop: CASSQPGLAGWQEQFF. CDR3 coding DNA: TGTGCCAGCAGCCAACCGGGACTAGCGGGATGGCAGGAGCAGTTCTTC.

The rearrangement uses TRBV6-4 and TRBJ2-1; 8 nucleotides line up with TRBD1. After removal of 7 bases from V and 9 bases from J, the junction contained 14 bases not matched to a gene. CDR1 MRHNA and CDR2 SNTAGT come from the germline V gene. The CDR3 has 15 residues. The CDR3 bases are TGTGCCAGCACAGTCCGGACAGGGCATTTTCCTGAGCAGTTCTTC. Its protein is CASTVRTGHFPEQFF.

The chain carries TRBV27 and TRBJ2-4, with D perhaps matching TRBD2 (6 bases). Judging by the DNA end, TRBJ2-7 fits better; the J call may be wrong. This CDR3 has 13 amino acids. The germline gives CDR1 MNHEY, CDR2 SMNVEV (reference sequence). The CDR3, as DNA: TGTGCCAGCAGTTTCGGGAGTGGGGACGAGCAGTACTTC. This translates into CASSFGSGDEQYF.

The chain has TRBV7-9 and TRBJ2-5; D assignment may be TRBD1 or TRBD2 (7 bases each). The J call is in doubt because the DNA end fits TRBJ2-7 better. CDR3 length: 16 amino acids. Germline V gene data show CDR1 as SEHNR and CDR2 as FQNEAQ (reference sequence). CDR3 bases: TGTGCCAGTAGCCTCTTGGGGCAGGGGGGGCGCTACGAGCAGTACTTC. It translates to CASSLLGQGGRYEQYF.

The V call is TRBV4-2, the J call TRBJ1-4, with 9 bases lining up with TRBD1. Germline V lookup: CDR1 LGHNA, CDR2 YNFKEQ. The CDR3 sequence is 15 residues long. Unmatched junction bases numbered 6, after V lost 3 bases and J lost 7 bases. The CDR3 region is CASSHPGQGFEKLFF. The DNA for the CDR3 is TGTGCCAGCAGCCACCCGGGACAGGGATTTGAAAAACTGTTTTTT.

Only a few counts were recorded for this clonotype. V and J are TRBV20-1 and TRBJ2-7, with TRBD2 identical over 8 bases. Germline assignment: CDR1 DFQATT and CDR2 SNEGSKA (reference sequence). The CDR3 consists of 13 residues. J was trimmed by 6 bases and V by 1 base; bases with no gene match: 5. CDR3 bases: TGCAGTGCTAGAGTTGGGACTAGTCGCGAGCAGTACTTC. Residues: CSARVGTSREQYF.

The rearrangement joins TRBV12-3 or TRBV12-4 to TRBJ1-6; D ambiguous. The V end lost 3 bases, the J end lost 10 bases, and 13 bases lay between the germline ends. CDR3 length equals 14 residues. The CDR3 nucleotides are TGTGCCAGCAGTTTGGCAGTCCTTGGATCACCCCTCCACTTT. Translated, it gives CASSLAVLGSPLHF.

This clonotype was seen more than once but under ten times. The chain couples TRBV2 to TRBJ2-1; 10 positions match TRBD2. V lost 5 bases to trimming and J lost 2 bases; unmatched junction nucleotides: 3. CDR3 size: 15 residues. Per germline, CDR1 SNHLY and CDR2 FYNNEI. CDR3 in amino acids: CASSPGLAAYNEQFF. The CDR3 DNA reads TGTGCCAGCAGTCCAGGACTAGCGGCCTACAATGAGCAGTTCTTC.

The chain joins TRBV7-9 to TRBJ1-4; D not certain. The CDR3 loop spans 12 amino acids. Looked up from germline, CDR1 is SEHNR and CDR2 is FQNEAQ (reference sequence). V lost 5 bases and J lost 5, with 6 bases in between. CDR3 residues: CASSPPNEKLFF. In nucleotides, the CDR3 is TGTGCCAGCAGCCCACCCAATGAAAAACTGTTTTTT.

This clonotype was counted between two and nine times. V usage is TRBV10-3 and J usage is TRBJ2-1; TRBD2 aligns across 7 bases. Germline CDR1 ENHRY, CDR2 SYGVKD. The V and J ends lost 10 bases and 7 bases, in that order; junction bases with no gene match: 4. The CDR3 has 11 residues. CDR3 sequence reads: CATERGNEQFF. CDR3 nucleotide sequence: TGTGCCACCGAGCGGGGAAATGAGCAGTTCTTC.

The V call is TRBV10-1, the J call TRBJ2-1; D is perhaps TRBD1 (5 bases). V dropped 2 bases and J dropped 4 bases, with 9 bases sitting between them. Germline-derived CDR1 and CDR2 are WNHNN and SYGVQD (reference sequence). This CDR3 region has 14 residues. The CDR3 nucleotides read TGCGCCAGCAGTGAGAGGGGCTCTTACAATGAGCAGTTCTTC. It is translated as CASSERGSYNEQFF.